This T cell receptor (beta chain) was identified during a study of monozygotic twins with inflammatory bowel disease. Study-level results: Clonotype sharing was lower in IBD patients than healthy twins, most markedly with disease activity.

Total RNA, at approximately 3,500 ng, went into every TCR library. UMIs bearing a 6-nucleotide sample barcode were added through template switching. TCRdb reprocessed the 5' RACE reads, with one entry per CDR3 protein and no DNA. The sample shows 160,000 or so distinct CDR3 sequences, and approximately 2.4% sits with its ten largest clones. For every donor, one blood sample of 2.5 to 3 ml was drawn. There are 14 residues in the CDR3. Germline CDR1 and CDR2: LNHNV and YYDKDF (reference sequence). To note about this clonotype: The antigen is not known.

The chain recombines TRBV15 with TRBJ2-2; TCRdb's D call, TRBD1, is unchecked because there is no DNA. The source is a human donor with ulcerative colitis or Crohn's disease, or a healthy co-twin of an affected twin (not recorded which). The sample was blood. CDR3 sequence: CATSDKKGPGELFF.